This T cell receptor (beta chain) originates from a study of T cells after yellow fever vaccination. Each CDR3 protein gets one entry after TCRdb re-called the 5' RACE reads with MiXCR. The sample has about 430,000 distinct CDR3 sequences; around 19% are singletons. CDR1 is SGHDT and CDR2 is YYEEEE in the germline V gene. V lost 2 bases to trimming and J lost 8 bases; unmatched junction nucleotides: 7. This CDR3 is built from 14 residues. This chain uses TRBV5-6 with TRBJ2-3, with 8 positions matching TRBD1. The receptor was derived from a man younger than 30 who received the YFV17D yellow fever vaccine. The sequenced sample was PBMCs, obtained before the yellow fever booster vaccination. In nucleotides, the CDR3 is TGTGCCAGCAGCTTCAGGACAGGGTACGGTACGCAGTATTTT. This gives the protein CASSFRTGYGTQYF. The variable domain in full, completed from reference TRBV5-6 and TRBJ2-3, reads DAGVTQSPTHLIKTRGQQVTLRCSPKSGHDTVSWYQQALGQGPQFIFQYYEEEERQRGNFPDRFSGHQFPNYSSELNVNALLLGDSALYLCASSFRTGYGTQYFGPGTRLTVL.